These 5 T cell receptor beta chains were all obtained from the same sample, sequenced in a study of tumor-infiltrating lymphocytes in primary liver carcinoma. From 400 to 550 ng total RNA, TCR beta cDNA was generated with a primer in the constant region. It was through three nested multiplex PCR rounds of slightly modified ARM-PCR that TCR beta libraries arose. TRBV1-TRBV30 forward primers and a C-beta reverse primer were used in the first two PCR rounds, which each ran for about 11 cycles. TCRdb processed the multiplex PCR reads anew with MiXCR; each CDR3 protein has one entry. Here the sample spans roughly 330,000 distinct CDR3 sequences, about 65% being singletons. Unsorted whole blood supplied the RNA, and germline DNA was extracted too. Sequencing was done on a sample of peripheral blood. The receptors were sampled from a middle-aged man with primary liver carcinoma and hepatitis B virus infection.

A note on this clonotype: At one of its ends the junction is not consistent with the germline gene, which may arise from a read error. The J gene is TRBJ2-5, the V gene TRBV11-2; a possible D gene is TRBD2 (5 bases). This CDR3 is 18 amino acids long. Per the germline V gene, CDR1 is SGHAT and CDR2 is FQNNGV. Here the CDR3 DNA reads TGTGCCAGCAGCTTAGCGAGGCTAGCCATGGGAAAAAAAGAGACGCAGTACTTT. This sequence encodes CASSLARLAMGKKETQYF.

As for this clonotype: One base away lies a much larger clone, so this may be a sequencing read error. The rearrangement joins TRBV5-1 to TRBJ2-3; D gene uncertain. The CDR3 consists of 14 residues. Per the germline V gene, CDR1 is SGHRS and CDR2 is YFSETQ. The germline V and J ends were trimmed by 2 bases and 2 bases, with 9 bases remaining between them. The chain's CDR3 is CASSFGRSTDTQYF. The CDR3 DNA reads TGCGCCAGCAGCTTCGGGCGGTCCACAGATACGCAGTATTTT.

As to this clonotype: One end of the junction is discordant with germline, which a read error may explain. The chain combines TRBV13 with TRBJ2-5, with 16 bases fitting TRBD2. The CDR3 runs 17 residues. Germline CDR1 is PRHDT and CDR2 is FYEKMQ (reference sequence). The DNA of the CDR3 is TGTGTCAGCAGCTTGGGACTAGCGGGAGGGCCCCAAGAGACCCAGTACTTC. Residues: CVSSLGLAGGPQETQYF.

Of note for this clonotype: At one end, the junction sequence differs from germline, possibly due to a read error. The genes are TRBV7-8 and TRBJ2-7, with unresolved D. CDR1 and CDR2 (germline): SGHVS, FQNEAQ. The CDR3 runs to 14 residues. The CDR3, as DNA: TGTGCCGGCAGCTTTTCTGTGGCGCCCTACGAGCAGTACTTC. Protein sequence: CAGSFSVAPYEQYF.

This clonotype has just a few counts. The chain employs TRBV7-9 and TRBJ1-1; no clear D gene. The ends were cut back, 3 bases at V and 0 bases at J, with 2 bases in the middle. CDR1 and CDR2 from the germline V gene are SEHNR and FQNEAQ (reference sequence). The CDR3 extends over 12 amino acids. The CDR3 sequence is CASSFLNTEAFF. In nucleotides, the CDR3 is TGTGCCAGCAGCTTTTTGAACACTGAAGCTTTCTTT.